Listed below are T cell receptor beta chains from one sample, sequenced in a study of blood T cell repertoires in COVID-19. Assay: immunoSEQ multiplex PCR; the TCRdb copy retains only in-frame clones and omits some. This table has about 200,000 clones, about 90% appearing once. The sequenced sample consisted of peripheral blood. The receptors shown here come from a woman in her 70s with acute or convalescent COVID-19. The CDR3 runs from the conserved cysteine through the conserved F or W. The order of the fields is V gene, D gene, clone size, J gene, CDR3 length, CDR3 DNA, CDR3 protein. The D gene is left open where the match is weak. Not every row has a clone size; where given, it reads once, few, many or a size class.

TRBV6-6,TRBD1,NA,TRBJ2-7,13,TGTGCCAGCAGCCGGGACAGGGGTAGCGAGCAGTACTTC,CASSRDRGSEQYF
TRBV6-5,TRBD1,NA,TRBJ1-4,15,TGTGCCAGCAGTTACTTTAGACAGGGCGGCGGAAAACTGTTTTTT,CASSYFRQGGGKLFF
TRBV9,TRBD2,NA,TRBJ2-1,14,TGTGCCAGCAGCGTAGCGGGGGGGCGGAATGAGCAGTTCTTC,CASSVAGGRNEQFF
TRBV6-1,NA,once,TRBJ1-6,14,TGTGCCAGCAGTGAACGGTATTTGCCTTCACCCCTCCACTTT,CASSERYLPSPLHF
TRBV7-2,NA,NA,TRBJ1-1,14,TGTGCCAGCAGCTTTAGGGGATTGGACACTGAAGCTTTCTTT,CASSFRGLDTEAFF
TRBV7-2,NA,NA,TRBJ1-6,12,TGTGCCAGCAGCTCCGTTAGCTCACCCCTCCACTTT,CASSSVSSPLHF
TRBV7-9,TRBD2,NA,TRBJ2-1,14,TGTGCCAGCAACTCCCGGGGAGGGGACGATGAGCAGTTCTTC,CASNSRGGDDEQFF
TRBV10-2,TRBD1,few,TRBJ1-1,16,TGCGCCAGTCTAGGGATCACGGACAGGGTACAGGATGAAGCTTTCTTT,CASLGITDRVQDEAFF
TRBV6-5,TRBD2,NA,TRBJ2-5,13,TGTGCCAGCAGCCGTGGACTAGGGGAGACCCAGTACTTC,CASSRGLGETQYF
TRBV18,NA,NA,TRBJ1-5,14,TGTGCCAGCTCACCGGGGGAGGGATATCAGCCCCAGCATTTT,CASSPGEGYQPQHF
TRBV27,NA,NA,TRBJ2-1,13,TGTGCCAGCACCGAATCAGGTAGAAACGAGCAGTTCTTC,CASTESGRNEQFF
TRBV6-5,TRBD2,NA,TRBJ2-1,15,TGTGCCAGCAGTACGACAGCGGGGGACTACAATGAGCAGTTCTTC,CASSTTAGDYNEQFF
TRBV3-1/TRBV3-2,TRBD1,NA,TRBJ2-3,13,TGTGCCAGCAGCGACAGGGGTACAGATACGCAGTATTTT,CASSDRGTDTQYF
TRBV19,TRBD1,NA,TRBJ2-2,14,TGTGCCAGTAGGAGGGACAGGGGCACCGGGGAGCTGTTTTTT,CASRRDRGTGELFF
TRBV7-2,TRBD2,NA,TRBJ2-7,15,TGTGCCAGCAGCCCCACTAGCGGGGGCGTCTATAAGCAGTACTTC,CASSPTSGGVYKQYF
TRBV15,TRBD1,NA,TRBJ1-2,16,TGTGCCACCAGCAGAGATCAGACGCGGACAGGGGACGGCTACACCTTC,CATSRDQTRTGDGYTF
TRBV28,TRBD1,few,TRBJ1-2,15,TGTGCCAGCAGAACTGGACAGGGCTCTAACTATGGCTACACCTTC,CASRTGQGSNYGYTF
TRBV19,NA,NA,TRBJ1-2,14,TGTGCCAGTAGTAACTCGGGACTGTCCTATGGCTACACCTTC,CASSNSGLSYGYTF
TRBV5-6,NA,few,TRBJ2-7,14,TGTGCCAGCAGCTTGGCTTATCCAGCCTACGAGCAGTACTTC,CASSLAYPAYEQYF
TRBV9,TRBD2,NA,TRBJ2-1,14,TGTGCCAGCAGCGTAGGAGCGGGGGGGCCTGAGCAGTTCTTC,CASSVGAGGPEQFF
TRBV19,TRBD1,NA,TRBJ2-7,14,TGTGCCAGTAGTACCGGGACAGGGGGCGCAGAGCAGTACTTC,CASSTGTGGAEQYF
TRBV24-1,NA,NA,TRBJ1-5,13,TGTGCCACCAGTGCCTTGGGGGGTCAGCCCCAGCATTTT,CATSALGGQPQHF
TRBV28,NA,NA,TRBJ1-2,10,TGTGCCAGCTCCAGGGTTGGCTACACCTTC,CASSRVGYTF
TRBV7-8,TRBD1,NA,TRBJ2-2,16,TGTGCCAGCAGCCCCCGGGACAGGGAGGTTAGCGGGGAGCTGTTTTTT,CASSPRDREVSGELFF
TRBV20-1,TRBD2,NA,TRBJ2-7,15,TGCAGTGCTAGTGGAAGCGGGAGCGTACGGAACGAGCAGTACTTC,CSASGSGSVRNEQYF
TRBV3-1/TRBV3-2,TRBD2,NA,TRBJ2-5,15,TGTGCCAGCAGTACACTAGCGGGGGGGCTGGAGACCCAGTACTTC,CASSTLAGGLETQYF
TRBV27,NA,NA,TRBJ1-2,11,TGTGCCAGCATCGGACAATTCGGCTACACCTTC,CASIGQFGYTF
TRBV5-1,TRBD1,NA,TRBJ2-3,16,TGCGCCAGCAGCTCCACTCCGGGACAGGGGACAGATACGCAGTATTTT,CASSSTPGQGTDTQYF
TRBV6-5,TRBD1,NA,TRBJ1-2,12,TGTGCCAGCAGTTCCCTGGGGGGACAGAACACCTTC,CASSSLGGQNTF
TRBV20-1,NA,NA,TRBJ2-5,11,TGCAGTGCTAGACTAGCAGAGACCCAGTACTTC,CSARLAETQYF
TRBV10-1,NA,NA,TRBJ2-7,14,TGCGCCAGCAGTAAAGGACAACTATCCTACGAGCAGTACTTC,CASSKGQLSYEQYF
TRBV5-6,TRBD1,NA,TRBJ1-6,16,TGTGCCAGCAGCTTGAAGGACAGGGGGCGAAATTCACCCCTCCACTTT,CASSLKDRGRNSPLHF
TRBV15,NA,NA,TRBJ2-5,14,TGTGCCACCAGCAGTGGGGAGTACCAAGAGACCCAGTACTTC,CATSSGEYQETQYF
TRBV6-5,TRBD1,NA,TRBJ2-2,15,TGTGCCAGCAGAATTGGGACAGCGAACACCGGGGAGCTGTTTTTT,CASRIGTANTGELFF
TRBV19,NA,NA,TRBJ1-5,14,TGTGCCAGCACAAACCAGGGTAGCAATCAGCCCCAGCATTTT,CASTNQGSNQPQHF
TRBV19,TRBD1,NA,TRBJ2-3,14,TGTGCCAGTAGTAACAGGGGTCGCACAGATACGCAGTATTTT,CASSNRGRTDTQYF
TRBV7-2,TRBD2,NA,TRBJ2-3,16,TGTGCCAGCAGCTACGAGGCGGGGGGGTACACAGATACGCAGTATTTT,CASSYEAGGYTDTQYF
TRBV6-5,TRBD1,NA,TRBJ1-3,13,TGTGCCAGCCGACAGGGGACTGGAAACACCATATATTTT,CASRQGTGNTIYF
TRBV5-5,NA,NA,TRBJ1-5,15,TGTGCCAGCAGCTCGATCGACGGTTACGGGGGGCCCCAGCATTTT,CASSSIDGYGGPQHF
TRBV4-2,NA,NA,TRBJ1-5,17,TGTGCCAGCAGCCAGGTGGCCGGTGGCAGGGGCTATCAGCCCCAGCATTTT,CASSQVAGGRGYQPQHF
TRBV19,NA,NA,TRBJ2-5,12,TGTGCCAGTAGTATAGGGCGGGAGACCCAGTACTTC,CASSIGRETQYF
TRBV6-5,TRBD1,NA,TRBJ2-2,16,TGTGCCAGCAGTTACTCGGGACAGAGCTACACCGGGGAGCTGTTTTTT,CASSYSGQSYTGELFF
TRBV18,NA,once,TRBJ1-5,15,TGTGCCAGCTCGCCCGGGGGAGGGGGGTTACAGCCCCAGCATTTT,CASSPGGGGLQPQHF
TRBV7-9,NA,NA,TRBJ2-6,17,TGTGCCAGCAGCTTAGGGACAGTCCCCTCTGGGGCCAACGTCCTGACTTTC,CASSLGTVPSGANVLTF
TRBV19,TRBD1,NA,TRBJ1-1,13,TGTGCCAGTATGGGAAACAGGGGAACTGAAGCTTTCTTT,CASMGNRGTEAFF
TRBV28,TRBD1,NA,TRBJ2-2,15,TGTGCCAGCAGTACCGGGACAGGTTACACCGGGGAGCTGTTTTTT,CASSTGTGYTGELFF
TRBV5-1,TRBD1,NA,TRBJ1-3,16,TGCGCCAGCGGGGACAGGGCTCCCTTGGCTGGAAACACCATATATTTT,CASGDRAPLAGNTIYF
TRBV11-3,TRBD2,NA,TRBJ2-5,15,TGTGCCAGCAGCTCCGGACCGGGACTAGTTGAGACCCAGTACTTC,CASSSGPGLVETQYF
TRBV3-1/TRBV3-2,NA,NA,TRBJ1-1,15,TGTGCCAGCAGCCGAAGTCAGATTTTGAACACTGAAGCTTTCTTT,CASSRSQILNTEAFF
TRBV7-9,NA,NA,TRBJ2-7,13,TGTGCCAGCAGCAACCCAGGGACCTACGAGCAGTACTTC,CASSNPGTYEQYF
TRBV12-3/TRBV12-4,TRBD1,NA,TRBJ1-2,13,TGTGCCAGCAGCGGACAGGAGATCTATGGCTACACCTTC,CASSGQEIYGYTF
TRBV14,TRBD1,NA,TRBJ2-7,18,TGTGCCAGCAGCCAAGGAATCTCCCAGGGGGCAGATATTTACGAGCAGTACTTC,CASSQGISQGADIYEQYF
TRBV28,TRBD1,NA,TRBJ1-4,15,TGTGCCAGCAGTTTTCAGGACAGGGGGTTTGGAAAACTGTTTTTT,CASSFQDRGFGKLFF
TRBV7-2,NA,once,TRBJ2-1,11,TGTGCCAGCAGCCGGGGACTTGAGCAGTTCTTC,CASSRGLEQFF
TRBV14,NA,NA,TRBJ1-4,14,TGTGCCAGCAGCCAAGATTTGGCTATGGGCAAACTGTTTTTT,CASSQDLAMGKLFF
TRBV5-5,TRBD1,NA,TRBJ2-3,13,TGTGCCAGCAGTTACAGGGGTACAGATACGCAGTATTTT,CASSYRGTDTQYF
TRBV7-6,NA,NA,TRBJ2-2,17,TGTGCCAGCAGCTTAGGACGTTTGTTGGGCTCCACCGGGGAGCTGTTTTTT,CASSLGRLLGSTGELFF